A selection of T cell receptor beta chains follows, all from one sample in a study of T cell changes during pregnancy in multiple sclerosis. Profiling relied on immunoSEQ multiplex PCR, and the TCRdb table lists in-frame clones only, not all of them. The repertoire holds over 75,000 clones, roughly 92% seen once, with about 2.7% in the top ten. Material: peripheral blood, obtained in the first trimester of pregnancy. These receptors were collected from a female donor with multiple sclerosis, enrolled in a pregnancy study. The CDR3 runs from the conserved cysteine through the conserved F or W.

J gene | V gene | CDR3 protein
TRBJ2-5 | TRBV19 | CASSTGAGGPRGTQYF
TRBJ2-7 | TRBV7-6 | CASSSGRALYEQYF
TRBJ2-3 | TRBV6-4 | CASSEAGATDTQYF
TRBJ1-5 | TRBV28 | CASSYEGTGVQPQHF
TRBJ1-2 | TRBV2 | CASSTGASGYTF
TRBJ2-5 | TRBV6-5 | CASSMEGDQETQYF
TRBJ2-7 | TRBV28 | CASSTDRVHQVHIYEQYF
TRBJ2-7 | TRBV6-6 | CASSPLIYEQYF
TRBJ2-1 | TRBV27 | CASSFWTSRPNEQFF
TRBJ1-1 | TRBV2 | CASIEGDVGAFF
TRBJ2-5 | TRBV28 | CAPHTASGILKETQYF
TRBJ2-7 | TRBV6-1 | CASEEGGWTYEQYF
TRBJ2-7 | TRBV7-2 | CASSSPGRFYEQYF
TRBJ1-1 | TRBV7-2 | CASRPGANTEAFF
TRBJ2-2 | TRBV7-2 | CASSLTSGRAHTGELFF
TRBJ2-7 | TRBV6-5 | CASSRRLASTYEQYF
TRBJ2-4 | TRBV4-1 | CASSQGQAGAKNIQYF
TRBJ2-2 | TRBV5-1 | CASSPGLAGEGLFF
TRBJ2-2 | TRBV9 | CASSVGAGGFTGELFF
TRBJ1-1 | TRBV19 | CASSMGLLNTEAFF
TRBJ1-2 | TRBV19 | CASRMGHAGYTF
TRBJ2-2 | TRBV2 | CASSQTGSANTGELFF